This is a list of T cell receptor beta chains from one sample in a study of shared clonotypes between healthy human individuals. Sequencing was performed with immunoSEQ multiplex PCR; in TCRdb, only in-frame clones are kept and a portion is missing. The sample includes roughly 2.2 million clones, 92% of them seen just once. The specimen sequenced was naive CD4+ T cells from PBMCs. The source of these receptors is a man aged 18 to 35 in good health. Some clones in this sample may be carry-over from other donors' samples. The CDR3 runs from the conserved cysteine through the conserved F or W. Rows give clone size only sometimes, using once, few, many, or a class for an expanded clone.

abundance	v_gene	j_gene	CDR3aa
.	TRBV25-1	TRBJ2-3	CASSDGRVGTDTQYF
once	TRBV6-1	TRBJ2-1	CASRAGVGNEQFF
once	TRBV18	TRBJ1-2	CASSPGTGNGYTF
once	TRBV6-1	TRBJ2-1	CASSLQGAEHNEQFF
.	TRBV28	TRBJ2-2	CASIGRGFTGELFF
.	TRBV6-1	TRBJ2-7	CASSERAGANSYEQYF
.	TRBV2	TRBJ1-5	CASRQGLNQPQHF
.	TRBV6-5	TRBJ1-3	CASRAYTGNTIYF
.	TRBV5-1	TRBJ1-4	CASSLQGPTNEKLFF
.	TRBV18	TRBJ1-1	CASSLGVTEAFF
once	TRBV18	TRBJ1-5	CASSPRGANQPQHF
.	TRBV9	TRBJ1-1	CASSVDQTAEAFF
.	TRBV5-4	TRBJ2-1	CASSLGGRTYNEQFF
once	TRBV5-1	TRBJ1-5	CASSRDGVGNQPQHF
.	TRBV7-4	TRBJ1-4	CASAIARTNEKLFF
.	TRBV7-9	TRBJ1-2	CASSPPGANYGYTF
.	TRBV10-3	TRBJ1-5	CAISSQGADSLYQPQHF
.	TRBV5-6	TRBJ1-1	CASHFRPLSTEAFF
once	TRBV11-1	TRBJ1-1	CASSLEGGLGAFF
.	TRBV5-1	TRBJ2-5	CASSSTAGSETQYF
once	TRBV7-9	TRBJ2-1	CASSLASRVYNEQFF
.	TRBV2	TRBJ2-5	CASSQGGSGRAGETQYF
.	TRBV23-1	TRBJ1-3	CASSLLRDRERNGGPGNTIYF
.	TRBV19	TRBJ1-2	CASSMGPYLGYTF
.	TRBV5-4	TRBJ2-7	CASSSQDRDEQYF
.	TRBV4-1	TRBJ2-1	CASSGRTRALYNEQFF
.	TRBV7-3	TRBJ2-2	CASSLSRSTGELFF
.	TRBV5-5	TRBJ1-3	CASSPVHRGSGNTIYF
.	TRBV15	TRBJ2-7	CATSTVAGISYEQYF
.	TRBV4-3	TRBJ2-4	CASSKEVSAGYRGFAKNIQYF
.	TRBV10-3	TRBJ2-3	CATGTSGRPLPDTQYF
.	TRBV7-2	TRBJ1-4	CASSLRDRGDEKLFF
.	TRBV7-2	TRBJ1-1	CASKDSFSTEAFF
.	TRBV6-5	TRBJ2-2	CASSLQGPGELFF
.	TRBV9	TRBJ1-5	CASSKDRGPNQPQHF
once	TRBV9	TRBJ1-5	CASSVGQNQPQHF
.	TRBV18	TRBJ2-1	CASSPRPHGSSYNEQFF
.	TRBV27	TRBJ2-7	CASSLGPGGIYEQYF
.	TRBV9	TRBJ2-1	CASSVSGSVRNEQFF